This TCR beta chain was observed in a study of human T cells and chemical hapten exposure. Time point defined: patch test 3, about 24 weeks after DPC sensitization. The sample's treatment: therapeutic diphenylcyclopropenone sensitization with weekly scalp DPC. Blood, whole and unfractionated, served as the source for total RNA extraction. V lost 2 bases, J lost 0 bases, and 14 bases lay in between. The CDR3 spans 16 residues. CDR1 and CDR2 (germline): DFQATT, SNEGSKA (reference sequence). TCRdb independently ran MiXCR on the RACE reads; one entry per CDR3 protein. The sample has just over 95,000 distinct CDR3 sequences, around a quarter seen once; the top ten hold around a tenth.

The V and J genes are TRBV20-1 and TRBJ2-1; possibly TRBD1 or TRBD2 for D (5 bases each). The sequencing used whole blood, collected in connection with sensitization to the hapten diphenylcyclopropenone (DPC). The clonotype comes from a man aged 35-49 years with alopecia areata. Some clones in this sample may be carry-over from other donors' samples. The chain's CDR3 is CSARRGGESSYNEQFF. In DNA form, the CDR3 reads TGCAGTGCTAGACGGGGCGGTGAGAGCTCCTACAATGAGCAGTTCTTC.